This is a list of T cell receptor beta chains from one sample in a study of read filtering for tumor transcriptome and immune sequencing. A single record per CDR3 protein comes from TCRdb applying MiXCR to the reads. The data hold about 40,000 distinct CDR3 sequences, with around 15% observed a single time. Material for sequencing was a population of CD138-negative cells sorted from bone marrow. The receptors come from a donor aged 40 or older with multiple myeloma. CDR3s include the opening cysteine and the closing phenylalanine or tryptophan. The order of the fields is CDR3 protein, CDR3 DNA, D gene, clone size, J gene, V gene. A D gene is named only where the DNA matches it firmly. Clone size is stated in some rows and not others, as once, few, many or a class when expanded.

CASSQDFLSAGEQFF TGCGCCAGCAGCCAAGACTTCCTTTCGGCTGGTGAGCAGTTCTTC . many TRBJ2-1 TRBV4-3
CASSHWRQGANGYTF TGCGCCAGCAGTCATTGGCGTCAGGGGGCAAACGGCTACACCTTC TRBD1 . TRBJ1-2 TRBV23-1
CSADVDRVETQYF TGCAGTGCCGACGTTGACAGGGTCGAGACCCAGTACTTC TRBD1 few TRBJ2-5 TRBV20-1
CSARYERGGQVLQETQYF TGCAGTGCTAGATATGAACGGGGCGGGCAGGTGCTCCAAGAGACCCAGTACTTC . few TRBJ2-5 TRBV20-1
CSVTLNGRGEETQYF TGCAGCGTTACGCTGAACGGCAGGGGGGAAGAGACCCAGTACTTC . . TRBJ2-5 TRBV29-1
CASSFRDTYNEQFF TGTGCCAGCAGCTTCCGGGACACTTACAATGAGCAGTTCTTC . . TRBJ2-1 TRBV28
CASSFDGGLREQYF TGTGCCAGCAGCTTTGACGGGGGGCTACGGGAGCAGTACTTC . many TRBJ2-7 TRBV11-2
CASSQQRTKQFF TGTGCCAGCAGCCAGCAGAGGACTAAGCAGTTCTTC . many TRBJ2-1 TRBV7-9
CASSPQGDPMDEQFF TGTGCCAGCAGCCCCCAGGGCGACCCAATGGATGAGCAGTTCTTC . many TRBJ2-1 TRBV7-9
CASSVAADAYNEQFF TGTGCCAGCAGCGTTGCAGCGGACGCCTACAATGAGCAGTTCTTC . medium-sized TRBJ2-1 TRBV9
CASRSTGRRTGELFF TGTGCCAGCAGATCGACAGGGAGGCGCACCGGGGAGCTGTTTTTT . many TRBJ2-2 TRBV6-2/TRBV6-3
CASSTSGDINNEQFF TGTGCCAGCAGTACTAGCGGGGATATAAACAATGAGCAGTTCTTC TRBD2 many TRBJ2-1 TRBV2
CASSTRQERNYGYTF TGTGCCAGCAGCACCCGACAGGAGCGCAACTATGGCTACACCTTC . . TRBJ1-2 TRBV11-3
CSVGQGANEQYF TGCAGCGTTGGGCAGGGTGCGAACGAGCAGTACTTC . many TRBJ2-7 TRBV29-1
CASRSAGTGGETQYF TGTGCCAGCAGGTCCGCCGGGACAGGGGGAGAGACCCAGTACTTC TRBD1 . TRBJ2-5 TRBV7-9
CASTGRGNQMNTGELFF TGTGCCAGCACGGGGAGGGGGAACCAGATGAACACCGGGGAGCTGTTTTTT . many TRBJ2-2 TRBV6-2/TRBV6-3
CASVGGSLYEQYF TGTGCCAGCGTTGGCGGGAGTCTGTACGAGCAGTACTTC TRBD2 many TRBJ2-7 TRBV6-1
CASSQASETGDTQYF TGCGCCAGCAGCCAAGCTAGCGAGACAGGAGATACGCAGTATTTT . many TRBJ2-3 TRBV4-1
CASSLPPAHEQYF TGTGCCAGCAGCTTACCCCCTGCCCACGAGCAGTACTTC . many TRBJ2-7 TRBV7-8
CASSQGGSHTGELFF TGCGCCAGCAGCCAGGGCGGGAGCCACACCGGGGAGCTGTTTTTT TRBD2 many TRBJ2-2 TRBV4-3
CASSLYTSAGANVLTF TGTGCCAGCAGCTTGTACACTTCTGCGGGGGCCAACGTCCTGACTTTC . many TRBJ2-6 TRBV7-8
CASSYGSNTEAFF TGTGCCAGCAGTTACGGGTCGAACACTGAAGCTTTCTTT . many TRBJ1-1 TRBV6-2/TRBV6-3
CASSPRLAGTYNEQFF TGTGCCAGCAGCCCCCGACTAGCGGGAACCTACAATGAGCAGTTCTTC TRBD2 many TRBJ2-1 TRBV7-2
CASSADRLNQPQHF TGTGCCAGCAGTGCGGACAGACTCAATCAGCCCCAGCATTTT . many TRBJ1-5 TRBV6-2/TRBV6-3
CASTRDRSHSSTDTQYF TGTGCCAGCACCCGGGACAGGTCCCACTCTAGCACAGATACGCAGTATTTT TRBD1 few TRBJ2-3 TRBV7-8
CASSSGIYEQYF TGTGCCAGCAGTAGCGGAATCTACGAGCAGTACTTC . many TRBJ2-7 TRBV28
CASSVGPTGELFF TGTGCCAGCAGCGTAGGCCCCACCGGGGAGCTGTTTTTT . many TRBJ2-2 TRBV9
CASSLYGGRASPLHF TGTGCCAGCAGTTTGTACGGGGGTCGGGCTTCACCCCTCCACTTT . . TRBJ1-6 TRBV12-3/TRBV12-4
CASSFLGLAGEQETQYF TGTGCCAGCAGCTTCCTAGGACTAGCGGGAGAGCAAGAGACCCAGTACTTC TRBD2 . TRBJ2-5 TRBV7-2
CASSSGRSNEQFF TGTGCCAGCAGTTCAGGACGGTCCAATGAGCAGTTCTTC . many TRBJ2-1 TRBV6-2/TRBV6-3
CASSPLAGVGGNEQFF TGTGCCAGCAGTCCGCTAGCGGGAGTGGGCGGGAATGAGCAGTTCTTC TRBD2 many TRBJ2-1 TRBV28
CASSLIFVGSPPSPYNELFF TGTGCCAGCAGCTTAATATTCGTTGGGAGTCCCCCCTCACCCTACAATGAGCTGTTCTTC . once TRBJ2-1 TRBV11-2
CASSSTGVYDYTF TGTGCCAGCAGCTCGACAGGGGTGTATGACTACACCTTC TRBD1 few TRBJ1-2 TRBV11-2
CSASGREEADTQYF TGCAGTGCTAGCGGGCGGGAAGAAGCAGATACGCAGTATTTT . many TRBJ2-3 TRBV20-1
CASSESNRYQETQYF TGTGCCAGCAGTGAATCTAACAGGTACCAAGAGACCCAGTACTTC . many TRBJ2-5 TRBV25-1
CSAAITYEQYF TGCAGTGCCGCTATCACCTACGAGCAGTACTTC . . TRBJ2-7 TRBV20-1
CASSLWQRNEQYF TGTGCCAGCAGTTTGTGGCAGCGCAACGAGCAGTACTTC . many TRBJ2-7 TRBV28
CASKLSGVSSYEQYF TGTGCCAGCAAACTAAGCGGGGTCTCCTCCTACGAGCAGTACTTC TRBD2 many TRBJ2-7 TRBV27
CASRNGPGQSYEQYF TGTGCCAGCAGAAATGGACCGGGACAGTCCTACGAGCAGTACTTC TRBD1 many TRBJ2-7 TRBV28
CASSLYGETYEQYF TGCGCCAGCAGCTTGTATGGGGAGACCTACGAGCAGTACTTC . many TRBJ2-7 TRBV5-1
CASSFTGVSTEAFF TGTGCCAGCAGTTTTACAGGGGTGAGCACTGAAGCTTTCTTT TRBD1 many TRBJ1-1 TRBV6-1
CASSLFLGEQYF TGTGCCAGCAGTTTATTTTTGGGCGAGCAGTACTTC . many TRBJ2-7 TRBV28